Sequencing of this T cell receptor (beta chain) was carried out in a study of regulatory T cells in long-lasting Graves disease. Both iRepertoire HTBI primers and Arm-PCR of CDR3 regions were used to build the TCR beta libraries. TCRdb independently ran MiXCR on the multiplex PCR reads; one entry per CDR3 protein. The table has approximately 400,000 distinct CDR3 sequences, around 16% seen once. This clonotype was seen repeatedly, ten times or more. Time point reported: newly diagnosed GD, antithyroid drugs for less than 3 months. Extracted RNA from PBMCs served as the source of the TCR library. Germline V CDR1 and CDR2: MDHEN, SYDVKM. The CDR3 runs to 15 residues. Trimming removed 2 bases from V and 2 bases from J, with 11 bases in between.

V and J are TRBV28 and TRBJ2-3; possible D gene TRBD2, 5 bases. This TCR derives from a female donor with Graves disease. Sample: peripheral blood mononuclear cells (PBMCs), taken at new diagnosis, from a patient treated with antithyroid drugs. CDR3 coding DNA: TGTGCCAGCAGTTTACTAGCTGGAAACACAGATACGCAGTATTTT. Residues: CASSLLAGNTDTQYF.